These T cell receptor beta chains were read from a single sample in a study of shared clonotypes between healthy human individuals. The repertoire was sequenced with immunoSEQ multiplex PCR; TCRdb's copy has only in-frame clones and lacks some. This sample has roughly 850,000 clones, with just over 95% found just once. The sequenced sample consisted of naive CD8+ T cells sorted from blood. These receptors were collected from a man aged 30 to 45 in good health. The CDR3 runs from the conserved cysteine through the conserved F or W. A D gene is named only where the DNA matches it firmly. The size field is filled for only some rows; it gives once, few, many or a size class.

d_call,clone_size,v_call,j_call,cdr3_nt,cdr3_aa
-,-,TRBV6-6,TRBJ1-4,TGTGCCAGCAGGGTTGGTGAAAAACTGTTTTTT,CASRVGEKLFF
-,-,TRBV30,TRBJ2-3,TGTGCCTGGAGTGTAGGGTTAGGCTCAGATACGCAGTATTTT,CAWSVGLGSDTQYF
-,-,TRBV28,TRBJ1-5,TGTGCCAGCAGTTTAGGGGTCCAGTACAATAGCAATCAGCCCCAGCATTTT,CASSLGVQYNSNQPQHF
TRBD1,-,TRBV7-9,TRBJ2-4,TGTGCCAGCAGCCCCGGGACAGCCTTAGCCAAAAACATTCAGTACTTC,CASSPGTALAKNIQYF
-,-,TRBV6-5,TRBJ2-7,TGTGCCAGCAGTTATCCCGGGGCCTACGAGCAGTACTTC,CASSYPGAYEQYF
-,-,TRBV7-9,TRBJ2-6,TGTGCCAGCAGCTCTACGACCTACTCTGGGGCCAACGTCCTGACTTTC,CASSSTTYSGANVLTF
-,-,TRBV29-1,TRBJ2-7,TGCAGCGTTTTTCTTGCATCGTTCAGTTACTCCTACGAGCAGTACTTC,CSVFLASFSYSYEQYF
-,-,TRBV27,TRBJ2-5,TGTGCCAGCAGTTCCGAACAGGGCCCGGGAGAGACCCAGTACTTC,CASSSEQGPGETQYF
-,-,TRBV28,TRBJ1-5,TGTGCCAGCAGTCTCCTCGAACAGCCCCAGCATTTT,CASSLLEQPQHF
TRBD2,-,TRBV5-4,TRBJ2-1,TGTGCCAGCCGACTAGCGGGGGACGATGAGCAGTTCTTC,CASRLAGDDEQFF
TRBD1,-,TRBV27,TRBJ1-5,TGTGCCAGCAGTCGGGACAGGGTGTCCCCCCAGCATTTT,CASSRDRVSPQHF
-,-,TRBV10-3,TRBJ2-3,TGTGCCATCAGTGAGTCGAGGGGGTACGCTAGCACAGATACGCAGTATTTT,CAISESRGYASTDTQYF
-,-,TRBV29-1,TRBJ1-3,TGCAGCGTTGAAGATGTGGTCCAGATTGACTCTGGAAACACCATATATTTT,CSVEDVVQIDSGNTIYF
-,-,TRBV4-1,TRBJ2-7,TGCGCCAGCAGCCAACAACTGGACAAATACGAGCAGTACTTC,CASSQQLDKYEQYF
-,-,TRBV14,TRBJ2-2,TGTGCCAGCAGCCCTATCCCAGGGTCCGGGGAGCTGTTTTTT,CASSPIPGSGELFF
TRBD1,-,TRBV2,TRBJ1-5,TGTGCCAGCAGGTCGGGACAGGTTAGCAATCAGCCCCAGCATTTT,CASRSGQVSNQPQHF
-,-,TRBV12-5,TRBJ1-1,TGTGCTAGTGGTTTTGGGGAACCGAACACTGAAGCTTTCTTT,CASGFGEPNTEAFF
-,-,TRBV4-3,TRBJ1-1,TGCGCCAGCAGCCAAGATTTAGCTGGGGGCACTGAAGCTTTCTTT,CASSQDLAGGTEAFF
-,-,TRBV27,TRBJ2-7,TGTGCCAGCAGTTTAAACAGGGTCCACGAGCAGTACTTC,CASSLNRVHEQYF
-,-,TRBV6-5,TRBJ2-7,TGTGCCAGCAGCCCACAGCCCCAAGGCACCTACGAGCAGTACTTC,CASSPQPQGTYEQYF
TRBD2,once,TRBV28,TRBJ2-7,TGTGCCAGCTCCCTAGCGGGAAGGAACGAGCAGTACTTC,CASSLAGRNEQYF
TRBD1,-,TRBV29-1,TRBJ2-3,TGCAGTGGGTGGACAGGGGAAACTGATACGCAGTATTTT,CSGWTGETDTQYF
-,-,TRBV7-7,TRBJ1-4,TGTGCCAGCAGCTTATGGCAGGGCCATGAAAAACTGTTTTTT,CASSLWQGHEKLFF
TRBD2,-,TRBV27,TRBJ2-7,TGTGCCAGCAGCCATAGCGGGACCTCCTACGAGCAGTACTTC,CASSHSGTSYEQYF
-,-,TRBV10-3,TRBJ2-7,TGTGCCATCCGGGACACCAGATACGAGCAGTACTTC,CAIRDTRYEQYF
TRBD1,-,TRBV27,TRBJ2-7,TGTGCCAGCAGTTTATGTGGGGACAGGTCTTGCGAGCAGTACTTC,CASSLCGDRSCEQYF
TRBD2,-,TRBV5-6,TRBJ2-3,TGTGCCAGCAGCACGGGGACTAGCGGGAGCGCAGATACGCAGTATTTT,CASSTGTSGSADTQYF
-,once,TRBV18,TRBJ1-4,TGTGCCAGCTCACCAGTGGAGGGGTTAGGTGAAAAACTGTTTTTT,CASSPVEGLGEKLFF
-,-,TRBV30,TRBJ2-2,TGTGCCTGGAGTCCCGGCGGGGCGCAGGAGCTGTTTTTT,CAWSPGGAQELFF
TRBD2,once,TRBV11-2,TRBJ2-7,TGTGCCAGCAGCTTAGAATGGGGCAGACTAGCGGGATATGAGCAGTACTTC,CASSLEWGRLAGYEQYF
TRBD2,-,TRBV27,TRBJ2-7,TGTGCCAGCAGTTTAGGGGGGGGTGTCACCTACGAGCAGTACTTC,CASSLGGGVTYEQYF
-,-,TRBV29-1,TRBJ1-3,TGCAGCGTTGAAGACGGACAGTTCTCTGGAAACACCATATATTTT,CSVEDGQFSGNTIYF